These 24 T cell receptor beta chains were all obtained from the same sample, sequenced in a study of blood T cell repertoires in COVID-19. Profiling relied on immunoSEQ multiplex PCR, and the TCRdb table lists in-frame clones only, not all of them. The sample has about half a million clones; more than 85% are singletons. The sequenced material came from PBMCs or T cells enriched from blood (not recorded which). These receptors came from a woman aged 60-75 years who had recovered from COVID-19.

V and J are TRBV10-3 and TRBJ1-6; 8 nucleotides match TRBD1. CDR1 is ENHRY, CDR2 SYGVKD, per germline. Unmatched junction bases numbered 12, after V lost 3 bases and J lost 8 bases. The CDR3 sequence is 17 residues long. The DNA for the CDR3 is TGTGCCATCAGTGAAGCGGCCAGGGGACAGGCCCATTCACCCCTCCACTTT. This translates into CAISEAARGQAHSPLHF.

The V gene is TRBV2, the J gene TRBJ1-1; no clear D gene. The length of the CDR3 is 15 residues. Trimming shortened V by 2 bases and J by 0 bases, and 10 bases separated the two germline ends. Germline CDR1 and CDR2: SNHLY and FYNNEI. The chain's CDR3 is CASSERSTMNTEAFF. The CDR3 DNA reads TGTGCCAGCAGTGAAAGGAGCACCATGAACACTGAAGCTTTCTTT. The full variable domain, rest sourced from reference TRBV2 and TRBJ1-1, is EPEVTQTPSHQVTQMGQEVILRCVPISNHLYFYWYRQILGQKVEFLVSFYNNEISEKSEIFDDQFSVERPDGSNFTLKIRSTKLEDSAMYFCASSERSTMNTEAFFGQGTRLTVV.

V usage is TRBV5-6 and J usage is TRBJ2-3; 7 nucleotides agree with TRBD2. Germline V gene lookup returns CDR1 SGHDT and CDR2 YYEEEE. The CDR3 spans 14 residues. Unmatched junction bases numbered 7, after V lost 4 bases and J lost 5 bases. The CDR3 here is CASSRSGAGDTQYF. CDR3 in DNA: TGTGCCAGCAGCAGGAGCGGGGCGGGAGATACGCAGTATTTT.

The chain has TRBV7-2 and TRBJ2-3; TRBD2 matches 15 bases. This CDR3 spans 16 amino acids. V was clipped by 5 bases and J by 5 bases; unmatched bases: 5. Germline V gene data show CDR1 as SGHTA and CDR2 as FQGNSA. CDR3: CASSVRTSGGVDTQYF. The CDR3 region has the DNA TGTGCCAGCAGCGTGCGGACTAGCGGGGGGGTAGATACGCAGTATTTT.

The chain has TRBV27 and TRBJ2-3; D is uncertain. Germline V gene sequence: CDR1 MNHEY, CDR2 SMNVEV (reference sequence). V lost 4 bases, J lost 1 base, and 9 bases lay in between. CDR3 size: 14 residues. In DNA form, the CDR3 reads TGTGCCAGCAGTTCCCTCTACGGCACAGATACGCAGTATTTT. Translation: CASSSLYGTDTQYF.

This chain connects TRBV5-6 to TRBJ2-1; 9 positions agree with TRBD1. The CDR3 extends over 15 amino acids. Germline V gives CDR1 SGHDT, CDR2 YYEEEE. After removal of 3 bases from V and 2 bases from J, the junction contained 3 bases not matched to a gene. The CDR3 nucleotides are TGTGCCAGCAGCTCCGGGACAGGGACCTACAATGAGCAGTTCTTC. This sequence encodes CASSSGTGTYNEQFF.

The chain has TRBV7-9 and TRBJ1-6, with 8 bases lining up with TRBD1. The CDR3 is 14 amino acids. The germline gives CDR1 SEHNR, CDR2 FQNEAQ (reference sequence). The V segment lost 4 bases and the J segment 9 bases; nucleotides outside the gene matches: 5. The CDR3 here is CASSSGGPGSPLHF. As DNA, the CDR3 is TGTGCCAGCAGCTCAGGGGGCCCGGGTTCACCCCTCCACTTT.

The V and J genes are TRBV5-1 and TRBJ2-3, with 7 bases aligning to TRBD2. Unmatched junction bases numbered 9, after V lost 5 bases and J lost 0 bases. The CDR3 runs 16 residues. CDR1 SGHRS and CDR2 YFSETQ come from the germline V gene. CDR3 loop: CASRGLAASSTDTQYF. CDR3 nucleotide sequence: TGCGCCAGCAGGGGGCTAGCGGCCTCTAGCACAGATACGCAGTATTTT.

This chain links TRBV27 with TRBJ1-4; D possibly corresponds to TRBD1 (5 bases). The CDR3 spans 19 residues. Germline V lookup: CDR1 MNHEY, CDR2 SMNVEV (reference sequence). The V end was cut by 5 bases, the J end by 0 bases, with 22 bases between. The chain's CDR3 is CASSRRGTGLQATNEKLFF. The CDR3 DNA reads TGTGCCAGCAGTCGCCGAGGAACAGGTTTACAAGCAACTAATGAAAAACTGTTTTTT.

J is TRBJ2-7 and V is TRBV23-1, with 7 bases aligning to TRBD2. TRBV23-1 is flagged as an ORF with uncertain function. CDR3 length: 13 amino acids. V lost 6 bases, J lost 4 bases, and 6 bases stayed unmatched. The CDR3 DNA sequence: TGCGCCAGCAGACAGCGGGGTTTTTACGAGCAGTACGTC. Encoded protein: CASRQRGFYEQYV.

The rearrangement links TRBV4-1 to TRBJ1-3, with a weak D call TRBD1 (5 bases). V was pared by 4 bases and J by 0 bases, with 16 bases between. The CDR3 is 17 residues long. Germline CDR1 and CDR2: MGHRA and YSYEKL. Here the CDR3 reads CASSPSGGKDSGNTIYF. As DNA, the CDR3 is TGCGCCAGCAGCCCATCCGGGGGGAAAGACTCTGGAAACACCATATATTTT.

The DNA for the CDR3 is TGTGCCAGCAGCAAAGTGGGGCACATAGGAGGGGTC. It translates to CASSKVGHIGGV. V gene TRBV21-1 combines with J gene TRBJ2-7; the table's D gene call, TRBD2, was not cross checked with the DNA. TRBV21-1 is classified as a pseudogene. This CDR3 has 12 residues.

This chain links TRBV2 with TRBJ1-2; perhaps TRBD1 as D (6 bases). The CDR3 is 14 residues long. Germline values: CDR1 SNHLY, CDR2 FYNNEI. Trimming left V 5 bases short and J 4 bases short, with 14 bases between. The CDR3: CASSFGGQGYGYTF. DNA of the CDR3: TGTGCCAGCAGTTTCGGGGGGCAGGGCTATGGCTACACCTTC.

The chain joins TRBV5-5 to TRBJ2-3; 10 positions match TRBD2. The CDR3 contains 15 residues. From germline, CDR1 is SGHKS and CDR2 YYEKEE (reference sequence). J was trimmed by 5 bases and V by 1 base; bases with no gene match: 4. DNA for the CDR3: TGTGCCAGCAGCTTGACACTAGCGGGGTTAGATACGCAGTATTTT. This gives the protein CASSLTLAGLDTQYF.

This rearrangement joins TRBV23-1 to TRBJ1-5, with 10 bases matching TRBD1. TRBV23-1 is treated as an ORF (open reading frame) with a function not yet certain. There are 15 residues in the CDR3. Germline trimming cut 2 bases from V and 7 bases from J; bases unmatched to any gene: 5. CDR3 amino acids: CASSQTPGQGQPQHF. The CDR3 DNA reads TGCGCCAGCAGTCAAACCCCGGGACAGGGGCAGCCCCAGCATTTT.

CDR3 in amino acids: CASSLGETTGVGYGYTF. CDR3 DNA sequence: TGCGCCAGCAGCTTGGGGGAGACTACAGGGGTTGGCTATGGCTACACCTTC. The genes are TRBV5-1 and TRBJ1-2, with 7 bases that match TRBD1. This CDR3 has 17 residues. V gave up 0 bases and J gave up 4 bases; unmatched junction bases: 12. The V gene's germline CDR1 is SGHRS and CDR2 YFSETQ.

This clone turned up a few times. This chain connects TRBV5-1 to TRBJ1-3; D uncertain. The V gene lost 1 base and the J gene lost 0 bases, with 8 bases spanning the gap. Germline V lookup: CDR1 SGHRS, CDR2 YFSETQ. This CDR3 has 15 residues. The CDR3 reads CASSLNGLSGNTIYF. The CDR3, as DNA: TGCGCCAGCAGCTTGAATGGGCTCTCTGGAAACACCATATATTTT.

J is TRBJ1-5 and V is TRBV2; TRBD1 aligns across 11 bases. The V and J ends lost 6 bases and 7 bases, in that order; junction bases with no gene match: 8. Looked up from germline, CDR1 is SNHLY and CDR2 is FYNNEI. This CDR3 is built from 15 residues. As DNA, the CDR3 is TGTGCCAGCAGGGACAGGGGGCAGGCAGGGCAGCCCCAGCATTTT. Protein: CASRDRGQAGQPQHF.

V usage is TRBV7-5 and J usage is TRBJ2-7; TRBD1 reflects the table's D call only, with no check against the DNA. TRBV7-5 constitutes a pseudogene. The CDR3 loop spans 15 amino acids. CDR3 region: CARSFRGDLTHEQYV. The CDR3 DNA sequence: TGTGCCAGAAGCTTCAGGGGAGATCTAACTCACGAGCAGTACGTC.

This clone was seen more than once but under ten times. This chain's CDR3 is CASSSSGGLGGEQFF. For the CDR3, the DNA is TGTGCCAGCAGCTCCAGCGGGGGCCTCGGGGGAGAGCAGTTCTTC. The J gene is TRBJ2-1, the V gene TRBV7-9; 8 bases are a match to TRBD2. CDR1 SEHNR and CDR2 FQNEAQ come from the germline V gene (reference sequence). The CDR3 sequence is 15 residues long. V dropped 4 bases and J dropped 10; count of bases not matched to a gene: 12.

The V and J genes are TRBV29-1 and TRBJ2-3; D possibly corresponds to TRBD2 (6 bases). Germline lookup yields CDR1 SQVTM and CDR2 ANQGSEA. The CDR3 covers 15 residues. V was cut by 0 bases and J by 0 bases, with 10 bases left in between. CDR3 in amino acids: CSVEDTGASTDTQYF. Written as DNA, the CDR3 is TGCAGCGTTGAAGATACGGGAGCTAGCACAGATACGCAGTATTTT.

This clone was detected once. This sequence joins TRBV7-8 and TRBJ1-1; 8 bases agree with TRBD1. CDR3 length: 14 amino acids. Germline CDR1 reads SGHVS; CDR2 reads FQNEAQ. With 3 bases clipped from V and 4 bases from J, the junction kept 4 bases outside the gene matches. The CDR3 sequence is CASSFQTGGTEAFF. The CDR3 DNA is TGTGCCAGCAGCTTCCAAACAGGGGGCACTGAAGCTTTCTTT.

About this clone itself: Different DNA sequences within this sample yield the same CDR3. CDR3 nucleotides: TGCGCCAGCAGCTTGGGCCAGGGGTCCACTGAAGCTTTCTTT. Protein sequence: CASSLGQGSTEAFF. The chain couples TRBV5-1 to TRBJ1-1; D may be TRBD1 (6 bases). Germline V gives CDR1 SGHRS, CDR2 YFSETQ. The CDR3 loop spans 14 amino acids. Trimming stripped 0 bases from V and 4 bases from J, with 10 bases between.

The chain has TRBV7-2 and TRBJ1-3; 8 bases map to TRBD1. Per the germline V gene, CDR1 is SGHTA and CDR2 is FQGNSA. This CDR3 is built from 16 residues. J lost 4 bases, V lost 1 base, and 6 bases had no gene match. The CDR3 DNA reads TGTGCCAGCAGCTTAGGGACAGGGAGTCTCGGAAACACCATATATTTT. Amino acid sequence: CASSLGTGSLGNTIYF.